A selection of T cell receptor beta chains follows, all from one sample in a study of stem cell transplantation in POMP-related autoinflammatory disease. This table comes from immunoSEQ multiplex PCR, and its TCRdb copy is limited to in-frame clones, with some not included. The table shows around 10,000 clones, with more than 75% occurring only once. The sequencing here drew on CD8+ T cells from PBMCs, taken before stem cell transplantation. The receptors shown here come from a human donor with POMP-related autoinflammation and immune dysregulation (PRAID). Both conserved end residues are part of each CDR3. D genes are given only for firm matches. Rows give clone size only sometimes, using once, few, many, or a class for an expanded clone.

CDR3nt: TGTGCCAGCAGCTTTAGGGGGGGTGGCTTGGATACGCAGTATTTT; CDR3aa: CASSFRGGGLDTQYF; abundance: NA; v_gene: TRBV5-6; j_gene: TRBJ2-3; d_gene: NA
CDR3nt: TGTGCCACCTCCTTCTACGGCGGGAGCTCCTACGAGCAGTACTTC; CDR3aa: CATSFYGGSSYEQYF; abundance: NA; v_gene: TRBV27; j_gene: TRBJ2-7; d_gene: TRBD2
CDR3nt: TGTGCCAGCAGTGAAGAGCCCATCCAGGACGATGAGCAGTTCTTC; CDR3aa: CASSEEPIQDDEQFF; abundance: NA; v_gene: TRBV2; j_gene: TRBJ2-1; d_gene: NA
CDR3nt: TGTGCCAGCAGCGACCAAGGCCAGCATGAAAAACTGTTTTTT; CDR3aa: CASSDQGQHEKLFF; abundance: NA; v_gene: TRBV9; j_gene: TRBJ1-4; d_gene: NA
CDR3nt: TGTGCCATCAGTGAAGTCTTTGGGACAGGGGAGAAAGAGACCCAGTACTTC; CDR3aa: CAISEVFGTGEKETQYF; abundance: NA; v_gene: TRBV10-3; j_gene: TRBJ2-5; d_gene: TRBD1
CDR3nt: TGTGCCAGTAGTACACAGCGGGGGGCTCAAGAGACCCAGTACTTC; CDR3aa: CASSTQRGAQETQYF; abundance: NA; v_gene: TRBV19; j_gene: TRBJ2-5; d_gene: TRBD2
CDR3nt: TGTGCCAGCAGGACAGGGGTACCCCCAGAAGCTTTCTTT; CDR3aa: CASRTGVPPEAFF; abundance: NA; v_gene: TRBV7-9; j_gene: TRBJ1-1; d_gene: TRBD1
CDR3nt: TGTGCCAGCAGCCCAGGGGCCACAGCATCCTATGGCTACACCTTC; CDR3aa: CASSPGATASYGYTF; abundance: NA; v_gene: TRBV9; j_gene: TRBJ1-2; d_gene: NA
CDR3nt: TGTGCCAGCAGTTTGCACAGCCAGACCGGGGAGCTGTTTTTT; CDR3aa: CASSLHSQTGELFF; abundance: once; v_gene: TRBV28; j_gene: TRBJ2-2; d_gene: NA
CDR3nt: TGTGCCAGCAGCAAAGGTTCCAAGCAGTACTTC; CDR3aa: CASSKGSKQYF; abundance: few; v_gene: TRBV21-1; j_gene: TRBJ2-7; d_gene: NA
CDR3nt: TGCGCCAGCAGCCAAGATCTGGGACAGGGGGAGCCCTACGAGCAGTACTTC; CDR3aa: CASSQDLGQGEPYEQYF; abundance: NA; v_gene: TRBV4-1; j_gene: TRBJ2-7; d_gene: TRBD1
CDR3nt: TGTGCCTGGAGTGTCGCTAGCGGAGCGAACACCGGGGAGCTGTTTTTT; CDR3aa: CAWSVASGANTGELFF; abundance: NA; v_gene: TRBV30; j_gene: TRBJ2-2; d_gene: TRBD2
CDR3nt: TGTGCCAGCAGCCTCAGGACAGAAAGGGATGGCTACACCTTC; CDR3aa: CASSLRTERDGYTF; abundance: once; v_gene: TRBV5-8; j_gene: TRBJ1-2; d_gene: NA
CDR3nt: TGTGCCAGCAGCCAAATAGGGACAGCCGGCGGCTACACCTTC; CDR3aa: CASSQIGTAGGYTF; abundance: NA; v_gene: TRBV9; j_gene: TRBJ1-2; d_gene: TRBD1
CDR3nt: TGTGCCAGCACGAGCGGTTCAGGGTATCAAGAGACCCAGTACTTC; CDR3aa: CASTSGSGYQETQYF; abundance: NA; v_gene: TRBV6-1; j_gene: TRBJ2-5; d_gene: NA
CDR3nt: TGTGCCAGCAGTGACACCGGGCTAGCGGGGGATACGCAGTATTTT; CDR3aa: CASSDTGLAGDTQYF; abundance: NA; v_gene: TRBV28; j_gene: TRBJ2-3; d_gene: TRBD2
CDR3nt: TGCAGCGTCCGGCTGACAGGGGAGCTGTTTTTT; CDR3aa: CSVRLTGELFF; abundance: once; v_gene: TRBV29-1; j_gene: TRBJ2-2; d_gene: NA
CDR3nt: TGTGCCAGCAGAGGACTCCAGGGGGCCTGGAACATTCAGTACTTC; CDR3aa: CASRGLQGAWNIQYF; abundance: NA; v_gene: TRBV27; j_gene: TRBJ2-4; d_gene: TRBD1
CDR3nt: TGTGCCAGTAGTATCGGGACTAGCGGGATCTACGAGCAGTACTTC; CDR3aa: CASSIGTSGIYEQYF; abundance: NA; v_gene: TRBV19; j_gene: TRBJ2-7; d_gene: TRBD2
CDR3nt: TGTGCCAGCAGCACAGACAGGAACACCGGGGAGCTGTTTTTT; CDR3aa: CASSTDRNTGELFF; abundance: NA; v_gene: TRBV9; j_gene: TRBJ2-2; d_gene: NA
CDR3nt: TGTGCCTGGAGTCTGGGGGTCGAGCAGTACTTC; CDR3aa: CAWSLGVEQYF; abundance: NA; v_gene: TRBV30; j_gene: TRBJ2-7; d_gene: NA
CDR3nt: TGTGCCAGCAGTTTATGGGGGACTCGGAAACAGCCCCAGCATTTT; CDR3aa: CASSLWGTRKQPQHF; abundance: NA; v_gene: TRBV28; j_gene: TRBJ1-5; d_gene: NA
CDR3nt: TGTGCCTGGAGAGGATTAGGCTACACCTTC; CDR3aa: CAWRGLGYTF; abundance: NA; v_gene: TRBV30; j_gene: TRBJ1-2; d_gene: NA
CDR3nt: TGCAGCGCTGAGGAGGGAGATGAAAAACTGTTTTTT; CDR3aa: CSAEEGDEKLFF; abundance: NA; v_gene: TRBV29-1; j_gene: TRBJ1-4; d_gene: NA
CDR3nt: TGTGCCAGCAAACAGGGACGTGCGAACACCGGGGAGCTGTTTTTT; CDR3aa: CASKQGRANTGELFF; abundance: NA; v_gene: TRBV27; j_gene: TRBJ2-2; d_gene: NA
CDR3nt: TGTGCCAGCAGCTCCGGGACTAGCGGGAGAGGGTACAATGAGCAGTTCTTC; CDR3aa: CASSSGTSGRGYNEQFF; abundance: NA; v_gene: TRBV13; j_gene: TRBJ2-1; d_gene: TRBD2
CDR3nt: TGCGCCAGCAGCCAGGGGACAGGGGGGGAGGAGACCCAGTACTTC; CDR3aa: CASSQGTGGEETQYF; abundance: NA; v_gene: TRBV4-1; j_gene: TRBJ2-5; d_gene: TRBD1
CDR3nt: TGTGCCAGCAGTCGACTAGCGGGAGGGCCAGGGTTTAGAAATGAGCAGTTCTTC; CDR3aa: CASSRLAGGPGFRNEQFF; abundance: NA; v_gene: TRBV7-6; j_gene: TRBJ2-1; d_gene: TRBD2
CDR3nt: TGTGCCAGCAGTGGAAACTACCATAGCTCCTACGGGCAGTACTTC; CDR3aa: CASSGNYHSSYGQYF; abundance: once; v_gene: TRBV6-1; j_gene: TRBJ2-7; d_gene: NA
CDR3nt: TGTGCCAGCAGGTCTGCAACTAATGAAAAACTGTTTTTT; CDR3aa: CASRSATNEKLFF; abundance: NA; v_gene: TRBV5-4; j_gene: TRBJ1-4; d_gene: NA
CDR3nt: TGTGCCACCTTTCAGGGGTATGGCAATCAGCCCCAGCATTTT; CDR3aa: CATFQGYGNQPQHF; abundance: NA; v_gene: TRBV6-1; j_gene: TRBJ1-5; d_gene: NA
CDR3nt: TGTGCCAGCAGCTTAGATCCCCTAGCGGGGTCCTACAATGAGCAGTTCTTC; CDR3aa: CASSLDPLAGSYNEQFF; abundance: NA; v_gene: TRBV7-8; j_gene: TRBJ2-1; d_gene: TRBD2
CDR3nt: TGTGCCAGCAGCCAAGCCCAGCAGAGGGCTTTCTTT; CDR3aa: CASSQAQQRAFF; abundance: NA; v_gene: TRBV4-2; j_gene: TRBJ1-1; d_gene: NA
CDR3nt: TGTGCCAGCAGCTTGGCTCACAGGGGGCTTCAGGGCAATGAGCAGTTCTTC; CDR3aa: CASSLAHRGLQGNEQFF; abundance: NA; v_gene: TRBV5-6; j_gene: TRBJ2-1; d_gene: TRBD1
CDR3nt: TGTGCCAGCAGCCTAGCTACAGGGTCTCGCGACGAGCAGTACTTC; CDR3aa: CASSLATGSRDEQYF; abundance: NA; v_gene: TRBV5-6; j_gene: TRBJ2-7; d_gene: NA
CDR3nt: TGTGCCAGCAGCGTTAACACAGCATCAGCTAACTATGGCTACACCTTC; CDR3aa: CASSVNTASANYGYTF; abundance: NA; v_gene: TRBV9; j_gene: TRBJ1-2; d_gene: NA
CDR3nt: TGTGCCAGCAACGCATCCCCGGGACAGGATTATGGCTACACCTTC; CDR3aa: CASNASPGQDYGYTF; abundance: NA; v_gene: TRBV6-1; j_gene: TRBJ1-2; d_gene: TRBD1
CDR3nt: TGCAGCGTTGAAGGCGCGGGGGGGGAGACCCAGTACTTC; CDR3aa: CSVEGAGGETQYF; abundance: once; v_gene: TRBV29-1; j_gene: TRBJ2-5; d_gene: TRBD2
CDR3nt: TGTGCCAGCAGGGCAGGGATCTATGGCTACACCTTC; CDR3aa: CASRAGIYGYTF; abundance: NA; v_gene: TRBV6-6; j_gene: TRBJ1-2; d_gene: NA
CDR3nt: TGCGCCAGCAGGTTGGCGAATGAGCAGTTCTTC; CDR3aa: CASRLANEQFF; abundance: NA; v_gene: TRBV5-1; j_gene: TRBJ2-1; d_gene: NA
CDR3nt: TGTGCCAGCAGCCCTAGGCTAGCGGGGGGGCCGTGGCGTGCAGATACGCAGTATTTT; CDR3aa: CASSPRLAGGPWRADTQYF; abundance: NA; v_gene: TRBV11-2; j_gene: TRBJ2-3; d_gene: TRBD2
CDR3nt: TGTGCCAGCAGCGGACAGGGCGCTGAAGCTTTCTTT; CDR3aa: CASSGQGAEAFF; abundance: NA; v_gene: TRBV6-1; j_gene: TRBJ1-1; d_gene: TRBD1
CDR3nt: TGCGCCAGCAGCCAAGCCGGGAACACTGAAGCTTTCTTT; CDR3aa: CASSQAGNTEAFF; abundance: NA; v_gene: TRBV4-1; j_gene: TRBJ1-1; d_gene: NA
CDR3nt: TGTGCCAGTAGTATAGATCTATGGGGGGCAAACTATGGCTACACCTTC; CDR3aa: CASSIDLWGANYGYTF; abundance: NA; v_gene: TRBV19; j_gene: TRBJ1-2; d_gene: NA